This entry describes one T cell receptor beta chain. Its antigen is as yet unknown. This sample stems from a study of cytomegalovirus exposure and HLA in healthy donors. Produced via immunoSEQ multiplex PCR; TCRdb's table is partial and in-frame only. Among roughly 150,000 clones, 82% were seen once, and the ten largest hold 25% to 30%. CDR3 length: 17 residues. Germline CDR1 is LNHDA and CDR2 is SQIVND (reference sequence). V gave up 9 bases and J gave up 0 bases; unmatched junction bases: 16. Overall study findings and caveats: It was reported that the classifier diagnosed cytomegalovirus status with high specificity and sensitivity in both the original and validation cohorts.

The chain is built from TRBV19 and TRBJ1-2; 7 positions match TRBD1. The receptor was derived from a man in his thirties or forties in good health and CMV-seropositive. The sample was PBMCs. This CDR3 is CARRKPGQTSTNYGYTF. CDR3 bases: TGTGCCAGACGAAAACCGGGACAGACCTCTACTAACTATGGCTACACCTTC.